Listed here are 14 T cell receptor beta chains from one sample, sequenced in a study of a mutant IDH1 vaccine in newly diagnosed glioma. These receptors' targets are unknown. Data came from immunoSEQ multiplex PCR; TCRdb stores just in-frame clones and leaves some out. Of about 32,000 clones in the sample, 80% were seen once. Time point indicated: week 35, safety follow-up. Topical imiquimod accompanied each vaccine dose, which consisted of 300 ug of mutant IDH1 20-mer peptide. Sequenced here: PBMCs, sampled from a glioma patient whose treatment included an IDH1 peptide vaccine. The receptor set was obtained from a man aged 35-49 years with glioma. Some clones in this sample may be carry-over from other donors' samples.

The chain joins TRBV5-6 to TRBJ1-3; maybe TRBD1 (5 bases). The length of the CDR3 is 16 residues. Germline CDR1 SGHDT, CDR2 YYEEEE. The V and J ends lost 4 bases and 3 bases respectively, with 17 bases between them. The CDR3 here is CASSPWGPTGGNTIYF. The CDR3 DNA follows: TGTGCCAGCAGCCCGTGGGGACCGACGGGTGGAAACACCATATATTTT.

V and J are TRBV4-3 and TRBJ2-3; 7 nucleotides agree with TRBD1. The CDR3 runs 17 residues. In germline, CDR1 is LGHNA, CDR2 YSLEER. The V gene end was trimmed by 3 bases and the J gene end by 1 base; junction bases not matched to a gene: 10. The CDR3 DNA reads TGCGCCAGCAGCCAGTCCACAGGGGCAACTGGCACAGATACGCAGTATTTT. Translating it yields CASSQSTGATGTDTQYF.

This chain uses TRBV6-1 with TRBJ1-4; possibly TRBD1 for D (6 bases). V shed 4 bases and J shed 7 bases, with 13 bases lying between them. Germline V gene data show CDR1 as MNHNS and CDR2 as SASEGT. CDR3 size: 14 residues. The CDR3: CASSVGGGVEKLFF. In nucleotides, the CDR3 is TGTGCCAGCAGTGTAGGAGGGGGAGTTGAAAAACTGTTTTTT.

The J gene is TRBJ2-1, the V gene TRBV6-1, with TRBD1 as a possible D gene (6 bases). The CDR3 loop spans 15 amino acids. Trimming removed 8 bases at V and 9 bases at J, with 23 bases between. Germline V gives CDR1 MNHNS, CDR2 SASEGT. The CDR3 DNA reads TGTGCCAGCGTACTGCCAGGGGCGTTGGGTGGTGAGCAGTTCTTC. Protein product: CASVLPGALGGEQFF.

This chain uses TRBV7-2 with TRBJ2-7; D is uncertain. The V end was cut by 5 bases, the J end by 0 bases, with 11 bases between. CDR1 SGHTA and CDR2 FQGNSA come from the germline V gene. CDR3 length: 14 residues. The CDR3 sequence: CASSAYLSSYEQYF. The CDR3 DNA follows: TGTGCCAGCAGCGCCTACTTGAGCTCCTACGAGCAGTACTTC. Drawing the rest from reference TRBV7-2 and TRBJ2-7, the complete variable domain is GAGVSQSPSNKVTEKGKDVELRCDPISGHTALYWYRQSLGQGLEFLIYFQGNSAPDKSGLPSDRFSAERTGGSVSTLTIQRTQQEDSAVYLCASSAYLSSYEQYFGPGTRLTVT.

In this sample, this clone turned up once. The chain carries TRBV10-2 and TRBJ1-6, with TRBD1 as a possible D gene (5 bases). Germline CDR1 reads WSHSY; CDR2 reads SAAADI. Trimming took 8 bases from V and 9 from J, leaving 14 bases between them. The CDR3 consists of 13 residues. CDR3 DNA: TGCGCCAGCGCACAGGTCCTGAGTTCACCCCTCCACTTT. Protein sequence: CASAQVLSSPLHF.

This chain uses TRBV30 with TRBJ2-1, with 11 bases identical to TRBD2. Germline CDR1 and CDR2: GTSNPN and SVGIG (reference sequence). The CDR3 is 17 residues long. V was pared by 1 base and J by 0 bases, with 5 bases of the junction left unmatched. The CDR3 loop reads CAWSDRLAGSSYNEQFF. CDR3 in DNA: TGTGCCTGGAGTGACAGACTAGCGGGGAGCTCCTACAATGAGCAGTTCTTC.

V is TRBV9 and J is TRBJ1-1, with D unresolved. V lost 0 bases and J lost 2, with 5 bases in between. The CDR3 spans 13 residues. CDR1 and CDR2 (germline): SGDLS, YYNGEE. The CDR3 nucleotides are TGTGCCAGCAGCGTAGCCTCTAACACTGAAGCTTTCTTT. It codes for CASSVASNTEAFF.

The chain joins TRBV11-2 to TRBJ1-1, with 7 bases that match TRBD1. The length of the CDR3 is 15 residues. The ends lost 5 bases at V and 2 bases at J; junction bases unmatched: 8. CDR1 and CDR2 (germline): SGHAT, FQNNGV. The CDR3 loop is CASSPNRDSNTEAFF. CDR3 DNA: TGTGCCAGCAGCCCCAACCGGGACAGCAACACTGAAGCTTTCTTT.

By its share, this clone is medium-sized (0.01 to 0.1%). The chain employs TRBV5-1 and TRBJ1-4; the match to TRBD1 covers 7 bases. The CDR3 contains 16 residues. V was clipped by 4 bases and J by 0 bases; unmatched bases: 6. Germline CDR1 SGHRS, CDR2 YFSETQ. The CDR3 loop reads CASSQTTGTTNEKLFF. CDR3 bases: TGCGCCAGCAGCCAGACGACAGGGACAACTAATGAAAAACTGTTTTTT.

The CDR3 DNA follows: TGCAGCGTTGAAGACGCCCGCGGGTTCAACTATGGCTACACCTTC. Its translation: CSVEDARGFNYGYTF. The rearrangement links TRBV29-1 to TRBJ1-2; D not certain. Deletions cut 0 bases from V and 2 bases from J, with 13 bases between. The CDR3 contains 15 residues. Per germline, CDR1 SQVTM and CDR2 ANQGSEA. The full variable domain, in which reference TRBV29-1 and TRBJ1-2 provide the parts outside the CDR3, is SAVISQKPSRDICQRGTSLTIQCQVDSQVTMMFWYRQQPGQSLTLIATANQGSEATYESGFVIDKFPISRPNLTFSTLTVSNMSPEDSSIYLCSVEDARGFNYGYTFGSGTRLTVV.

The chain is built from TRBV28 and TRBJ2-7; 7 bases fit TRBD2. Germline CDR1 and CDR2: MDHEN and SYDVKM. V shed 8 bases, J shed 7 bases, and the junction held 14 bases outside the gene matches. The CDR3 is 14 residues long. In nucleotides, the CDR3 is TGTGCCAGCCTGCCGGGACTACTTCCCCGAGAGCAGTACTTC. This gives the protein CASLPGLLPREQYF. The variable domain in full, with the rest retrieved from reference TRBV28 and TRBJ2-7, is DVKVTQSSRYLVKRTGEKVFLECVQDMDHENMFWYRQDPGLGLRLIYFSYDVKMKEKGDIPEGYSVSREKKERFSLILESASTNQTSMYLCASLPGLLPREQYFGPGTRLTVT.

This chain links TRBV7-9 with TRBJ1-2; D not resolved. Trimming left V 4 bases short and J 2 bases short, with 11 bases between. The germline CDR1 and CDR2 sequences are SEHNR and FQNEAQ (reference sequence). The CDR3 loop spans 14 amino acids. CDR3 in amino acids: CASSSSTENYGYTF. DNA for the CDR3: TGTGCCAGCAGCTCCTCGACGGAGAACTATGGCTACACCTTC.

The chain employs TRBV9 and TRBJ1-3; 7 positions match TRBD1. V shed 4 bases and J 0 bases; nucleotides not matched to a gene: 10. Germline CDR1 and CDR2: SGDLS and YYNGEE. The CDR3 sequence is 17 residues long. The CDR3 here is CASSLRGQPYSGNTIYF. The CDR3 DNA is TGTGCCAGCAGCTTAAGGGGACAGCCCTACTCTGGAAACACCATATATTTT.